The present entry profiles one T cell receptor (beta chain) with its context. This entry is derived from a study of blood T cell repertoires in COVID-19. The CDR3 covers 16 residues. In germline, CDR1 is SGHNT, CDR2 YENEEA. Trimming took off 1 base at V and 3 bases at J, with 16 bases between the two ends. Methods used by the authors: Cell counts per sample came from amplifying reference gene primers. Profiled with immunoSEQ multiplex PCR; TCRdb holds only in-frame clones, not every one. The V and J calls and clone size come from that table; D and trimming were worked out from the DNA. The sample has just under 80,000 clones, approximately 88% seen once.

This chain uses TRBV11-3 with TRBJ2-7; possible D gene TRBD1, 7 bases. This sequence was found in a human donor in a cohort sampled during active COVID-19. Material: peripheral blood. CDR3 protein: CASSLGGLQGIYEQYF. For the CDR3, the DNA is TGTGCCAGCAGCTTAGGAGGACTACAGGGGATCTACGAGCAGTACTTC.